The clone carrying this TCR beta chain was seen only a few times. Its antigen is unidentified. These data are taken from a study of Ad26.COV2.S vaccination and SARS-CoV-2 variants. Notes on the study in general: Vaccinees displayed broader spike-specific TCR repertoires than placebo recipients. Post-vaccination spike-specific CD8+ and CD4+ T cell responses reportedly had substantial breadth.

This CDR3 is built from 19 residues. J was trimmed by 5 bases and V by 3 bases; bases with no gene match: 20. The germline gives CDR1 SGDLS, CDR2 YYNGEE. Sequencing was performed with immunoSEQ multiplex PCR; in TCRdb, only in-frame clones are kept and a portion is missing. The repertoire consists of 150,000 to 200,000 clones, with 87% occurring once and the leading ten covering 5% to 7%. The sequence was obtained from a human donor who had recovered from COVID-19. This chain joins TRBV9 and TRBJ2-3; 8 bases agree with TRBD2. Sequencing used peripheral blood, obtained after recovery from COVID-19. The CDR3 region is CASSEGRKSGSPVRDTQYF. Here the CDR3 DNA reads TGTGCCAGCAGCGAGGGCCGAAAGAGCGGGAGCCCGGTGAGAGATACGCAGTATTTT.